Listed below are T cell receptor beta chains from one sample, sequenced in a study of glioma-infiltrating T cells after dendritic cell vaccination. Libraries were prepared by immunoSEQ multiplex PCR; TCRdb keeps only in-frame clonotypes and omits some of them. Of about 95,000 clones in the sample, about 85% were seen once. The source was blood, collected before dendritic cell vaccination. The receptors originated from a human donor with glioblastoma. CDR3s include the opening cysteine and the closing phenylalanine or tryptophan. The order of the fields is D gene, clone size, J gene, V gene, CDR3 length, CDR3 DNA, CDR3 protein. The D gene is left open where the match is weak. Only some rows state a clone size, as once, few, many or a class for expanded clones.

>NA|few|TRBJ2-1|TRBV11-2|11
TGTGCCAGCACCAACAGCAATGAGCAGTTCTTC
CASTNSNEQFF
>NA|NA|TRBJ1-1|TRBV27|15
TGTGCCAGCAGTCCGAGGACAGTTTTTCCTGGGGAAGCTTTCTTT
CASSPRTVFPGEAFF
>NA|NA|TRBJ2-1|TRBV7-2|12
TGTGCCAGCAGCCGTCAGGGCAATGAGCAGTTCTTC
CASSRQGNEQFF
>TRBD1|NA|TRBJ2-2|TRBV5-1|17
TGCGCCAGCAGCTTGAGTCTGTGGGACAGGAGCACCGGGGAGCTGTTTTTT
CASSLSLWDRSTGELFF
>NA|NA|TRBJ2-1|TRBV6-4|13
TGTGCCAGCAGGGGGGCGGGAGACGTTGAGCAGTTCTTC
CASRGAGDVEQFF
>NA|NA|TRBJ1-5|TRBV19|14
TGTGCCAGTAGTATAGGGTGGAGGGATCAGCCCCAGCATTTT
CASSIGWRDQPQHF
>TRBD1|NA|TRBJ2-5|TRBV27|13
TGTGCCAGCAGGCGGACAGGGGGGGAGACCCAGTACTTC
CASRRTGGETQYF
>TRBD1|NA|TRBJ2-2|TRBV6-5|15
TGTGCCAGCAAGAAGACAGGGGGCAACACCGGGGAGCTGTTTTTT
CASKKTGGNTGELFF
>TRBD1|once|TRBJ1-5|TRBV2|15
TGTGCCAGCAGTGAGGGACAGGGGTTTAGGCAGCCCCAGCATTTT
CASSEGQGFRQPQHF
>NA|NA|TRBJ2-3|TRBV5-1|12
TGCGCCAGCAGCCGGGACACAGATACGCAGTATTTT
CASSRDTDTQYF
>NA|NA|TRBJ1-2|TRBV19|12
TGTGCCAGTAGTCCACGGACTGACCGGCACACCTTC
CASSPRTDRHTF
>NA|NA|TRBJ1-5|TRBV19|17
TGTGCCAGTAGTATTTTCCCTTGGGCAGGGCCTAATCAGCCCCAGCATTTT
CASSIFPWAGPNQPQHF
>NA|NA|TRBJ2-4|TRBV14|14
TGTGCCAGCAGCCAAGCCCACACCCGGGGCATTCAGTACTTC
CASSQAHTRGIQYF
>TRBD1|NA|TRBJ1-5|TRBV19|19
TGTGCCAGTAGTAGTCACAGGACAGGGCAAAGGCTGAGCAATCAGCCCCAGCATTTT
CASSSHRTGQRLSNQPQHF
>NA|NA|TRBJ1-1|TRBV7-6|15
TGTGCCAGCAGCCCAGGGGCAGCCAAGAACACTGAAGCTTTCTTT
CASSPGAAKNTEAFF
>TRBD2|NA|TRBJ2-7|TRBV5-1|17
TGCGCCAGCAGCTTGGGGACTAGCGGGAGGAGGTCCTACGAGCAGTACTTC
CASSLGTSGRRSYEQYF
>TRBD2|NA|TRBJ2-3|TRBV7-7|14
TGTGCCAGCAGCTCCGGGGACTACACAGATACGCAGTATTTT
CASSSGDYTDTQYF
>NA|once|TRBJ2-1|TRBV11-2|12
TGTGCCAGCAGCTTATCGCGCGGAGAGCAGTTCTTC
CASSLSRGEQFF
>TRBD1|NA|TRBJ1-1|TRBV6-5|15
TGTGCCAGCAGCCCCTCTTTAAGACAGGGAGTTTTGGCTTTCTTT
CASSPSLRQGVLAFF
>NA|NA|TRBJ2-3|TRBV2|15
TGTGCCAGCAGTGGAACCCTAGGCCGAGGGGGAGTGCAGTATTTT
CASSGTLGRGGVQYF
>NA|NA|TRBJ1-4|TRBV5-4|15
TGTGCCAGCAGCTCAGAGGGGGCAACTAATGAAAAACTGTTTTTT
CASSSEGATNEKLFF
>TRBD1|NA|TRBJ1-1|TRBV6-1|13
TGTGCCAGCACTAGGACAGGAAACACTGAAGCTTTCTTT
CASTRTGNTEAFF
>NA|NA|TRBJ1-2|TRBV7-3|15
TGTGCCAGCAGCTACCCCCCCCGGGTCCCCTATGGCTACACCTTC
CASSYPPRVPYGYTF
>TRBD1|once|TRBJ2-5|TRBV18|13
TGTGCCAGCTCACCAACAGGGGTGGAGACCCAGTACTTC
CASSPTGVETQYF
>NA|NA|TRBJ2-2|TRBV7-9|19
TGTGCCAGCAGCTTAGTTTTTTGGGCGGGCGGGGAGAATACCGGGGAGCTGTTTTTT
CASSLVFWAGGENTGELFF
>NA|NA|TRBJ2-7|TRBV7-9|15
TGTGCCAGCAGCCCGGACAGAATCGTCTTCTACGAGCAGTACTTC
CASSPDRIVFYEQYF
>TRBD1|NA|TRBJ1-2|TRBV19|14
TGTGCCAGTAGTATAGATCTGGCAGGGGGCGGCTACACCTTC
CASSIDLAGGGYTF
>NA|NA|TRBJ1-4|TRBV5-1|14
TGCGCCAGCAGCTTGGGACAGCCTAATGAAAAACTGTTTTTT
CASSLGQPNEKLFF
>TRBD2|NA|TRBJ2-7|TRBV6-6|15
TGTGCCAGCAGATCGTCAGCGGGGGGGTCCCTCGAGCAGTACTTC
CASRSSAGGSLEQYF
>TRBD1|NA|TRBJ2-3|TRBV29-1|14
TGCAGCGTTGGTAGGGGGCAGAACACAGATACGCAGTATTTT
CSVGRGQNTDTQYF
>NA|NA|TRBJ2-7|TRBV11-2|15
TGTGCCAGCAGCCCCTTTAGCAGGAGGCCCTACGAGCAGTACTTC
CASSPFSRRPYEQYF
>TRBD2|NA|TRBJ2-7|TRBV11-3|16
TGTGCCAGCAGCTCGGGGACTAGCGGGAGTAGGTACGAGCAGTACTTC
CASSSGTSGSRYEQYF
>NA|NA|TRBJ2-3|TRBV5-6|17
TGTGCCAGCAGCTCCTCGGGGGGCGGGTGGCGGGCAGATACGCAGTATTTT
CASSSSGGGWRADTQYF
>NA|NA|TRBJ2-1|TRBV4-2|14
TGTGCCAGCAGCCCGGGGCGGGACTACAATGAGCAGTTCTTC
CASSPGRDYNEQFF
>NA|NA|TRBJ2-5|TRBV5-6|11
TGTGCCAGCAGCTTGGAGGGAGCCCAGTACTTC
CASSLEGAQYF